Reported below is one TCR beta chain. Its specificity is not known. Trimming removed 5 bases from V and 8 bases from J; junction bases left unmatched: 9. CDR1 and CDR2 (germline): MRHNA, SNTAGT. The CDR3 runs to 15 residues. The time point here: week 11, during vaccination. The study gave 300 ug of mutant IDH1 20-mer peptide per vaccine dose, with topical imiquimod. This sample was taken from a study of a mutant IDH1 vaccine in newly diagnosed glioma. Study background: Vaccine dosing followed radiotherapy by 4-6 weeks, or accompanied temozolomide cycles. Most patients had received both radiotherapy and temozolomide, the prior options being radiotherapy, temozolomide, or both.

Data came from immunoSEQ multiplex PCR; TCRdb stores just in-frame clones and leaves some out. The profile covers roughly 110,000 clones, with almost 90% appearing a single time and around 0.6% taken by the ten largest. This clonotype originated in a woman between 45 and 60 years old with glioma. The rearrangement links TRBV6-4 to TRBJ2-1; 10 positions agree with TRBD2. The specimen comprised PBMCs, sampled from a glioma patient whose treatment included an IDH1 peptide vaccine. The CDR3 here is CASSLLAGSRDEQFF. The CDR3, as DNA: TGTGCCAGCAGTTTACTAGCGGGAAGTAGGGATGAGCAGTTCTTC.